These T cell receptor beta chains were read from a single sample in a study of T cell responses to AZD1222 COVID-19 vaccine. Sequenced by immunoSEQ multiplex PCR; TCRdb stores in-frame clones only, minus some. The sample carries 80,000 to 100,000 clones, under 95% recorded once. The sequencing here drew on peripheral blood, taken 28 days after the second AZD1222 dose. Source of these receptors: an adult who received the AZD1222 COVID-19 vaccine. CDR3s include the opening cysteine and the closing phenylalanine or tryptophan. The order of the fields is clone size, J gene, V gene, D gene, CDR3 length, CDR3 protein, CDR3 DNA. The D gene is left open where the match is weak. Expanded clones get a size class; other rows say once, few or many, or leave the size out.

abundance: -
j_gene: TRBJ1-2
v_gene: TRBV6-5
d_gene: -
len: 13
CDR3aa: CASSAGQNYGYTF
CDR3nt: TGTGCCAGCAGCGCTGGACAGAACTATGGCTACACCTTC

abundance: -
j_gene: TRBJ1-1
v_gene: TRBV12-3/TRBV12-4
d_gene: -
len: 13
CDR3aa: CASRLGAGTEAFF
CDR3nt: TGTGCCAGCAGATTAGGGGCGGGGACTGAAGCTTTCTTT

abundance: -
j_gene: TRBJ1-2
v_gene: TRBV2
d_gene: -
len: 13
CDR3aa: CASSTDGNYGYTF
CDR3nt: TGTGCCAGCAGTACGGACGGAAACTATGGCTACACCTTC

abundance: -
j_gene: TRBJ2-2
v_gene: TRBV29-1
d_gene: -
len: 13
CDR3aa: CSVGTFNTGELFF
CDR3nt: TGCAGCGTGGGGACTTTCAACACCGGGGAGCTGTTTTTT

abundance: -
j_gene: TRBJ1-1
v_gene: TRBV2
d_gene: -
len: 13
CDR3aa: CASGSPPGSEAFF
CDR3nt: TGTGCCTCCGGGTCACCCCCGGGGTCTGAAGCTTTCTTT

abundance: -
j_gene: TRBJ1-4
v_gene: TRBV28
d_gene: TRBD1
len: 13
CDR3aa: CASTGTGDEKLFF
CDR3nt: TGTGCCAGCACCGGGACAGGGGATGAAAAACTGTTTTTT

abundance: once
j_gene: TRBJ1-2
v_gene: TRBV27
d_gene: TRBD1
len: 15
CDR3aa: CASSSGDSLDYGYTF
CDR3nt: TGTGCCAGCAGTTCCGGGGACAGCCTCGACTATGGCTACACCTTC

abundance: -
j_gene: TRBJ1-6
v_gene: TRBV5-5
d_gene: -
len: 17
CDR3aa: CASSRTPRVPYNSPLHF
CDR3nt: TGTGCCAGCAGCCGAACCCCTCGAGTTCCCTATAATTCACCCCTCCACTTT

abundance: -
j_gene: TRBJ2-1
v_gene: TRBV7-9
d_gene: -
len: 13
CDR3aa: CASSVTTSNEQFF
CDR3nt: TGTGCCAGCAGCGTGACGACTAGCAATGAGCAGTTCTTC

abundance: -
j_gene: TRBJ1-3
v_gene: TRBV7-9
d_gene: -
len: 17
CDR3aa: CASSSSTVSRGESTIYF
CDR3nt: TGTGCCAGCAGCTCCTCCACAGTGAGCCGGGGGGAGTCGACCATATATTTT

abundance: -
j_gene: TRBJ1-4
v_gene: TRBV2
d_gene: -
len: 13
CDR3aa: CASQGAVNEKLFF
CDR3nt: TGTGCCAGCCAGGGCGCGGTTAATGAAAAACTGTTTTTT

abundance: -
j_gene: TRBJ1-3
v_gene: TRBV18
d_gene: -
len: 14
CDR3aa: CASSTDNAGNTIYF
CDR3nt: TGTGCCAGCTCAACAGACAATGCTGGAAACACCATATATTTT

abundance: -
j_gene: TRBJ1-2
v_gene: TRBV1
d_gene: -
len: 12
CDR3aa: CTSSQPYLGGTF
CDR3nt: TGCACCAGCAGCCAACCTTATTTGGGAGGCACCTTC

abundance: -
j_gene: TRBJ1-3
v_gene: TRBV7-6
d_gene: -
len: 16
CDR3aa: CASSSQSHSSGNTIYF
CDR3nt: TGTGCCAGCAGCTCCCAAAGCCATTCCTCTGGAAACACCATATATTTT

abundance: -
j_gene: TRBJ2-7
v_gene: TRBV27
d_gene: -
len: 17
CDR3aa: CASSRTPGLTLRGEQYF
CDR3nt: TGTGCCAGCTCACGAACCCCGGGACTGACCCTTCGGGGCGAGCAGTACTTC

abundance: -
j_gene: TRBJ2-5
v_gene: TRBV27
d_gene: TRBD1
len: 15
CDR3aa: CASSLSGQAQETQYF
CDR3nt: TGTGCCAGCAGTTTATCGGGACAGGCACAAGAGACCCAGTACTTC

abundance: -
j_gene: TRBJ1-5
v_gene: TRBV5-1
d_gene: -
len: 15
CDR3aa: CASSLDPGRGQPQHF
CDR3nt: TGCGCCAGCAGCTTGGATCCCGGGAGAGGTCAGCCCCAGCATTTT

abundance: -
j_gene: TRBJ2-1
v_gene: TRBV12-3/TRBV12-4
d_gene: -
len: 12
CDR3aa: CASSSDHNEQFF
CDR3nt: TGTGCCAGCAGTTCCGATCACAATGAGCAGTTCTTC

abundance: -
j_gene: TRBJ2-1
v_gene: TRBV18
d_gene: TRBD1
len: 15
CDR3aa: CASSHRDRSVNEQFF
CDR3nt: TGTGCCAGCTCACACCGGGACAGGTCAGTCAATGAGCAGTTCTTC

abundance: -
j_gene: TRBJ1-3
v_gene: TRBV7-3
d_gene: -
len: 14
CDR3aa: CASRPRGRGNTIYF
CDR3nt: TGTGCCAGCAGGCCAAGAGGGCGGGGGAACACCATATATTTT

abundance: few
j_gene: TRBJ1-4
v_gene: TRBV18
d_gene: -
len: 15
CDR3aa: CASSPTKGFAEKLFF
CDR3nt: TGTGCCAGCTCACCAACCAAAGGGTTCGCCGAAAAACTGTTTTTT

abundance: -
j_gene: TRBJ1-1
v_gene: TRBV9
d_gene: -
len: 15
CDR3aa: CASSVDWTWNTEAFF
CDR3nt: TGTGCCAGCAGCGTAGATTGGACTTGGAACACTGAAGCTTTCTTT

abundance: -
j_gene: TRBJ1-1
v_gene: TRBV5-1
d_gene: -
len: 15
CDR3aa: CASSLVAKMNTEAFF
CDR3nt: TGCGCCAGCAGCTTGGTGGCCAAGATGAACACTGAAGCTTTCTTT

abundance: -
j_gene: TRBJ1-2
v_gene: TRBV3-1/TRBV3-2
d_gene: -
len: 13
CDR3aa: CASSLNSLYGYTF
CDR3nt: TGTGCCAGCAGCCTGAACTCGCTCTATGGCTACACCTTC

abundance: -
j_gene: TRBJ1-5
v_gene: TRBV13
d_gene: -
len: 14
CDR3aa: CASSTGFSNQPQHF
CDR3nt: TGTGCCAGCAGCACAGGGTTTAGCAATCAGCCCCAGCATTTT

abundance: -
j_gene: TRBJ2-2
v_gene: TRBV6-5
d_gene: TRBD1
len: 15
CDR3aa: CASSPGTGGSGELFF
CDR3nt: TGTGCCAGCAGTCCCGGGACAGGGGGCTCCGGGGAGCTGTTTTTT

abundance: -
j_gene: TRBJ1-3
v_gene: TRBV7-2
d_gene: -
len: 13
CDR3aa: CASSFSTGNTIYF
CDR3nt: TGTGCCAGCAGCTTTAGCACTGGAAACACCATATATTTT

abundance: -
j_gene: TRBJ2-2
v_gene: TRBV7-3
d_gene: -
len: 18
CDR3aa: CATGRIRGSRANTGELFF
CDR3nt: TGTGCAACGGGGCGCATTCGGGGGTCACGCGCGAACACCGGGGAGCTGTTTTTT

abundance: -
j_gene: TRBJ2-7
v_gene: TRBV4-1
d_gene: -
len: 13
CDR3aa: CASSPEGQSWQYF
CDR3nt: TGCGCCAGCAGCCCGGAGGGTCAATCCTGGCAGTACTTC